This T cell receptor (beta chain) is from a study of T cell repertoires in cytomegalovirus infection. Looking at the study overall: Well-studied HLA-B-restricted CMV epitopes were used in the study alongside recently identified HLA-C-restricted ones. It was the public TCR beta signatures that indicated both CMV infection and matching HLA type.

Study findings and constraints: Identification of carriers of CMV plus the relevant HLA was achieved through cumulative public TCR beta family frequency. Ex vivo, HLA-C-restricted CMV-specific TCR beta clonotypes prevailed over the rest of the response.

TCRdb re-analysed the reads in MiXCR, keeping a single row per CDR3 protein. The profile shows hundreds of thousands of distinct CDR3 sequences, about 33% of them singletons. This clonotype was picked up a small number of times. Its target is unknown. In germline, CDR1 is SGHTS, CDR2 YDEGEE. The CDR3 extends over 15 amino acids. Trimming took 0 bases from V and 1 from J, leaving 7 bases between them. The sequence was collected from a human donor in good health (CMV status not recorded). Some clones in this sample may be carry-over from other donors' samples. The chain links TRBV5-8 to TRBJ1-4, with D tentatively TRBD1 (5 bases). The sequences come from cultured PBMCs, collected from culture after CMV antigen stimulation. The CDR3 bases are TGTGCCAGCAGCTTGGCAGGGCTAACTAATGAAAAACTGTTTTTT. It yields the protein CASSLAGLTNEKLFF.